Below, 11 T cell receptor beta chains from the same sample are listed, as sequenced in a study of OX40 agonist ivuxolimab in advanced cancers. The protocol was immunoSEQ multiplex PCR, while the TCRdb copy is restricted to in-frame clones and leaves out a portion. The repertoire holds 75,000 to 100,000 clones, with roughly nine tenths as singletons. The specimen comprised CD4+ or CD8+ T cells sorted from blood, sampled in a trial of the OX40 agonist ivuxolimab. These receptors all come from an adult with an advanced solid tumor such as melanoma, head and neck, liver or kidney cancer.

This chain links TRBV18 with TRBJ1-1; TRBD1 is a possible D gene (5 bases). The germline V gene encodes CDR1 KGHSH and CDR2 LQKENI. V gave up 8 bases and J gave up 0 bases, with 16 bases separating them. The CDR3 consists of 15 residues. CDR3 amino acids: CASRVDSVLNTEAFF. CDR3 in DNA: TGTGCCAGCCGCGTTGACAGCGTATTGAACACTGAAGCTTTCTTT.

This chain links TRBV5-4 with TRBJ2-5; TRBD2 matches at 11 bases. The CDR3 contains 15 residues. CDR1 and CDR2 from the germline V gene are SGHNT and YYREEE (reference sequence). Trimming removed 2 bases from V and 5 bases from J; junction bases left unmatched: 5. This chain's CDR3 is CASSLELAGEETQYF. DNA for the CDR3: TGTGCCAGCAGCTTAGAACTAGCGGGAGAGGAGACCCAGTACTTC.

The chain is built from TRBV6-1 and TRBJ2-5, with TRBD1 matching over 8 bases. CDR1 is MNHNS, CDR2 SASEGT, per germline. Trimming took 8 bases from V and 0 from J; bases not matched to a gene: 2. The CDR3 totals 13 residues. The CDR3 coding sequence is TGTGCCAGCGCAGGGGGCTACCAAGAGACCCAGTACTTC. The encoded protein is CASAGGYQETQYF.

The genes are TRBV7-2 and TRBJ2-2; 8 bases match TRBD1. Germline lookup yields CDR1 SGHTA and CDR2 FQGNSA. Trimming removed 1 base from V and 5 bases from J; junction bases left unmatched: 6. The CDR3 runs 16 residues. CDR3 protein: CASSLGRGRGTGELFF. In nucleotides, the CDR3 is TGTGCCAGCAGCTTAGGCAGGGGGCGAGGGACCGGGGAGCTGTTTTTT.

The chain recombines TRBV19 with TRBJ2-7; 8 bases fit TRBD1. From germline, CDR1 is LNHDA and CDR2 SQIVND (reference sequence). There are 16 residues in the CDR3. V was clipped by 2 bases and J by 6 bases; unmatched bases: 12. The CDR3 DNA reads TGTGCCAGTAGTATAAGTTCCAGGGGGCTGTCGGGCGAGCAGTACTTC. Translation gives CASSISSRGLSGEQYF.

The rearrangement links TRBV5-6 to TRBJ2-4; 16 nucleotides agree with TRBD2. The V and J ends lost 6 bases and 7 bases, in that order; junction bases with no gene match: 7. The CDR3 has 16 residues. CDR1 is SGHDT and CDR2 is YYEEEE in the germline V gene. The CDR3 nucleotides are TGTGCCAGCATCAGAACGGGACTAGCGGGAGGGAACATTCAGTACTTC. Amino acids: CASIRTGLAGGNIQYF.

The rearrangement links TRBV6-1 to TRBJ2-1, with TRBD2 matching 7 bases. CDR1 MNHNS and CDR2 SASEGT come from the germline V gene. CDR3 length: 15 residues. The V and J ends lost 7 bases and 6 bases, in that order; junction bases with no gene match: 12. The DNA of the CDR3 is TGTGCCAGCATTGCCGGGACTATGATTTCCAATGAGCAGTTCTTC. Its translation: CASIAGTMISNEQFF.

The chain links TRBV6-1 to TRBJ2-5, with D perhaps given as TRBD1 or TRBD2 (6 bases each). CDR3 length equals 14 residues. V shed 8 bases and J shed 6 bases, with 19 bases lying between them. Germline V lookup: CDR1 MNHNS, CDR2 SASEGT. CDR3 sequence (DNA): TGTGCCAGCTCCAATGGAGGGGGTAGGCAGACCCAGTACTTC. This codes for CASSNGGGRQTQYF.

Here the CDR3 reads CASSQRLAEETQYF. The CDR3 DNA reads TGTGCCAGCAGCCAAAGACTAGCTGAAGAGACCCAGTACTTC. The chain uses TRBV7-2 and TRBJ2-5; TRBD2 matches at 7 bases. Germline V gene lookup returns CDR1 SGHTA and CDR2 FQGNSA. The junction had 6 bases not matched to a gene; V was cut back by 5 bases and J by 3 bases. The CDR3 runs 14 residues.

As for this clone: Compared with germline, one end of the junction differs, possibly owing to a read error. J is TRBJ2-4 and V is TRBV5-8, with 8 bases identical to TRBD2. The CDR3 loop spans 13 amino acids. Germline V gene data show CDR1 as SGHTS and CDR2 as YDEGEE. The CDR3 region is CASSLTPQRERHF. CDR3 coding DNA: TGTGCCAGCAGCCTGACGCCCCAGCGGGAGAGGCACTTC.

V gene TRBV18 combines with J gene TRBJ1-1; TRBD1 might be the D (6 bases). V gave up 2 bases and J gave up 0 bases, with 7 bases separating them. Germline V lookup: CDR1 KGHSH, CDR2 LQKENI. There are 14 residues in the CDR3. CDR3 protein: CASSPRGMNTEAFF. Written as DNA, the CDR3 is TGTGCCAGCTCACCAAGGGGGATGAACACTGAAGCTTTCTTT.